This T cell receptor (beta chain) came from a study of CXCR3-negative and CXCR3-positive naive CD8 T cells. Overall study context: The libraries together contributed 110 million to 150 million TRB reads, each supplying about 1.5 +/- 0.3 million.

Germline CDR1 is SGHRS and CDR2 is YFSETQ. The CDR3 consists of 18 residues. The study's findings and limits: The study found more hydrophobic TRB CDR3s in CXCR3-positive naive cells than in CXCR3-negative naive cells. Both naive subsets showed comparably high diversity, and memory CD8+ cells showed much lower diversity. TRB CDR3 properties served as the basis for inferring TCR strength, and surface CD5 was comparable between naive subsets.

Triplicate sorts, a few hundred thousand cells apiece, were made for each CD8+ T cell subset. Concerning this clonotype: Antigen unknown.

UMI-labeled 5' RACE yielded the TRB cDNA libraries. TCRdb re-called the 5' RACE reads and gives one entry per CDR3 protein, without DNA. The sample table includes around 63,000 distinct CDR3 sequences. This chain connects TRBV5-1 to TRBJ2-7; TCRdb gives TRBD1 as the D gene, but with no DNA this cannot be confirmed. Sequences were obtained from naive CXCR3+ CD8+ T cells from blood. The subset was: CD45RO-CCR7+CD27+CD95- naive CD8+ T cells expressing CXCR3 (TNR3+). The sequence derives from a human donor in good health. Some clones in this sample may be carry-over from other donors' samples. The CDR3 is CASSPFSPPKGGGYEQYF.